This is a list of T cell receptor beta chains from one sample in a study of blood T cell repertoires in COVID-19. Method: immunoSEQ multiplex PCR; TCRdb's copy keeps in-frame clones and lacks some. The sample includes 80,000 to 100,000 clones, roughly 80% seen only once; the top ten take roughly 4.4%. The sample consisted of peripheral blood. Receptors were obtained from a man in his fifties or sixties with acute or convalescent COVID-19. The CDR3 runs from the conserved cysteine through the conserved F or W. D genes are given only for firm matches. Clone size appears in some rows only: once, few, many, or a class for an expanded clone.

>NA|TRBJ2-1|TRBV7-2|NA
CASSLRTDIYNEQFF
TGTGCCAGCAGCTTACGAACAGATATCTACAATGAGCAGTTCTTC
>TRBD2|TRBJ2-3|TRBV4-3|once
CASSQEDILASGRADTQYF
TGCGCCAGCAGCCAAGAAGATATTTTGGCTAGCGGGAGGGCCGATACGCAGTATTTT
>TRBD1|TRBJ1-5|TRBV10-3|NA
CATAGTGGGQPQHF
TGTGCCACAGCCGGGACAGGGGGAGGTCAGCCCCAGCATTTT
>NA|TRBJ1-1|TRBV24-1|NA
CATSDLKGPNTEAFF
TGTGCCACCAGTGATTTAAAGGGGCCCAACACTGAAGCTTTCTTT
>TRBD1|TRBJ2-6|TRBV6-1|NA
CASSGPGTGGSGANVLTF
TGTGCCAGCAGTGGTCCCGGGACAGGGGGATCTGGGGCCAACGTCCTGACTTTC
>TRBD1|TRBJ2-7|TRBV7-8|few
CASSSPDRENIRRYF
TGTGCCAGCAGCTCGCCGGACAGGGAAAATATCCGGCGGTACTTC
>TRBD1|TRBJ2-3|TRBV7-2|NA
CASSLQGADTQYF
TGTGCCAGCAGCTTACAGGGGGCGGATACGCAGTATTTT
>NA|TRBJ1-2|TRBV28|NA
CASSLDSRLPYIDGYTF
TGTGCCAGCAGTTTAGATAGTCGTCTCCCATATATCGATGGCTACACCTTC
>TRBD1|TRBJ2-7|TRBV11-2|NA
CASSLGTGGSYEQYF
TGTGCCAGCAGCTTAGGGACAGGGGGATCCTACGAGCAGTACTTC
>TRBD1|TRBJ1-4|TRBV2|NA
CASIKRTGGNEKLFF
TGTGCCAGCATTAAGCGGACAGGTGGCAATGAAAAACTGTTTTTT
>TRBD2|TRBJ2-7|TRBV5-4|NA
CASSVGLAGSYEQYF
TGTGCCAGCAGCGTGGGACTAGCGGGATCCTACGAGCAGTACTTC
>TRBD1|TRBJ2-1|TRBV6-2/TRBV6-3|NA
CASSRPATGGRGLYEQFF
TGTGCCAGCAGCAGACCTGCCACCGGGGGCAGGGGGCTTTATGAGCAGTTCTTC
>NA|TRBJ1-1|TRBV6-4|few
CASRRGGGSGGDTEAFF
TGTGCCAGCAGGCGAGGGGGGGGGTCCGGTGGCGACACTGAAGCTTTCTTT
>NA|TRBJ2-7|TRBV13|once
CASSLDQGRPYGQYF
TGTGCCAGCAGCTTAGACCAGGGTCGGCCCTACGGGCAGTACTTC
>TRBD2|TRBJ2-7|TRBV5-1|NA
CASSRSGSNDEQYF
TGCGCCAGCAGCCGTAGCGGGAGTAACGACGAGCAGTACTTC
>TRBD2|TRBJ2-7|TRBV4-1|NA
CASSQVGLAGGGGRAYEQYF
TGCGCCAGCAGCCAAGTGGGACTAGCGGGAGGCGGGGGCCGGGCCTACGAGCAGTACTTC
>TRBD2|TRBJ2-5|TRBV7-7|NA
CASSSNSGGVQETQYF
TGTGCTAGCAGTTCAAATAGCGGGGGGGTCCAAGAGACCCAGTACTTC
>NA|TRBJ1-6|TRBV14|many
CASSPRRDRYNSPLHF
TGTGCCAGCAGCCCGAGGAGAGACAGATATAATTCACCCCTCCACTTT
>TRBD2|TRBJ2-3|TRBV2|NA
CASSEGLAGLDTQYF
TGTGCCAGCAGTGAGGGACTAGCGGGGTTGGATACGCAGTATTTT
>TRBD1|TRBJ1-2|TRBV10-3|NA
CAISELQGAAYGYTF
TGTGCCATCAGTGAGTTACAGGGGGCAGCCTATGGCTACACCTTC
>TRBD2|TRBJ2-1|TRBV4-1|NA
CASSPGGREGPFGDEQFF
TGCGCCAGCAGCCCCGGGGGGCGGGAGGGCCCTTTCGGCGATGAGCAGTTCTTC
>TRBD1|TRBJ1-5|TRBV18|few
CASSPRTGVNSNQPQHF
TGTGCCAGCTCACCAAGGACAGGGGTTAATAGCAATCAGCCCCAGCATTTT
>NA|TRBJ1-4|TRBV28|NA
CASSLPRQGTTNEKLFF
TGTGCCAGCAGTTTACCGCGCCAGGGGACAACTAATGAAAAACTGTTTTTT